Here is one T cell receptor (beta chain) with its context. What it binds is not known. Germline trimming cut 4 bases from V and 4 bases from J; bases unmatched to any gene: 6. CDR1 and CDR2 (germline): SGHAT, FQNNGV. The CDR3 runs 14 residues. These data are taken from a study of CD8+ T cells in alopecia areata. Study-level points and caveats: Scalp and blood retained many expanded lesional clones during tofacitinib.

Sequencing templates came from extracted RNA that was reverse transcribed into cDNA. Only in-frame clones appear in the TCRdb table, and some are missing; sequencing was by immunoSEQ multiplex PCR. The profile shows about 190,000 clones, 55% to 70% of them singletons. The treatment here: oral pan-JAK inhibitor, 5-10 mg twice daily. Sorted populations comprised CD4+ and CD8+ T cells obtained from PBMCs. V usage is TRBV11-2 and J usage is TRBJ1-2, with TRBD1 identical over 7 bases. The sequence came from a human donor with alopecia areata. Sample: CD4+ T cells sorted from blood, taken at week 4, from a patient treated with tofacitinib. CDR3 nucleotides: TGTGCCAGCAGCTCCCCCTCAGGGGGCTATGGCTACACCTTC. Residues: CASSSPSGGYGYTF.